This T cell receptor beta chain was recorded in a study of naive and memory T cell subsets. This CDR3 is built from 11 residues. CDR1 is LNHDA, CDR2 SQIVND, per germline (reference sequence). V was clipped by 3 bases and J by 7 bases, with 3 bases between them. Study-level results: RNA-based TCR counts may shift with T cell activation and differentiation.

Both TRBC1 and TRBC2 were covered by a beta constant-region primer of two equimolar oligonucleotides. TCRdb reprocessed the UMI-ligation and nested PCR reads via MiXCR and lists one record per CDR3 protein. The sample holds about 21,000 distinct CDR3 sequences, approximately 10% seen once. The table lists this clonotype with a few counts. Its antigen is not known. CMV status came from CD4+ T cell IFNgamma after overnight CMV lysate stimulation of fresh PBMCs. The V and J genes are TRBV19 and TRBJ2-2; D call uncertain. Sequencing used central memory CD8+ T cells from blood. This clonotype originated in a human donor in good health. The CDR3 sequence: CASSMGGELFF. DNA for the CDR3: TGTGCCAGTAGTATGGGCGGGGAGCTGTTTTTT.